This is a list of T cell receptor beta chains from one sample in a study of OX40 agonist ivuxolimab in advanced cancers. Only in-frame clones appear in the TCRdb table, and some are missing; sequencing was by immunoSEQ multiplex PCR. The table has about 82,000 clones, 92% seen once. Material: CD4+ or CD8+ T cells sorted from blood, obtained in a trial of the OX40 agonist ivuxolimab. The receptors shown here come from an adult with an advanced solid tumor such as melanoma, head and neck, liver or kidney cancer. Both conserved end residues are part of each CDR3. D genes are given only for firm matches. Clone sizes are given selectively: once, few, many, or a class where the clone is expanded.

-	TRBV5-1	-	TRBJ1-2	CASSLDGDYTF	TGCGCCAGCAGCTTGGACGGCGATTACACCTTC
-	TRBV14	-	TRBJ1-1	CASSQEPLTEAFF	TGTGCCAGCAGCCAAGAACCGCTGACTGAAGCTTTCTTT
medium-sized	TRBV4-1	TRBD2	TRBJ2-5	CASSHPGLEETQYF	TGCGCCAGCAGCCACCCGGGACTAGAAGAGACCCAGTACTTC
-	TRBV7-2	-	TRBJ2-7	CASTLLGGYYEQYF	TGTGCCAGCACCTTATTGGGGGGATACTACGAGCAGTACTTC
once	TRBV18	-	TRBJ1-6	CASSPPPREPNSPLHF	TGTGCCAGCTCACCACCGCCCAGGGAACCTAATTCACCCCTCCACTTT
-	TRBV4-2	-	TRBJ1-5	CASSPLQWDSNQPQHF	TGTGCCAGCAGCCCACTGCAGTGGGATAGCAATCAGCCCCAGCATTTT
-	TRBV7-9	-	TRBJ2-7	CASSFSNYEQYF	TGTGCCAGCAGCTTTTCCAACTACGAGCAGTACTTC
-	TRBV6-1	-	TRBJ1-2	CASSEGSGSGGYTF	TGTGCCAGCAGTGAAGGGTCGGGGAGTGGTGGCTACACCTTC
-	TRBV5-1	-	TRBJ1-2	CASSLNRAYGYTF	TGCGCCAGCAGCTTGAACAGGGCCTATGGCTACACCTTC
-	TRBV10-3	TRBD1	TRBJ2-1	CAIEQGAGLSVNEQFF	TGTGCCATCGAACAGGGGGCGGGATTATCCGTGAATGAGCAGTTCTTC
medium-sized	TRBV7-9	TRBD2	TRBJ2-1	CASSSPRAGGPQEQFF	TGTGCCAGCAGCTCACCACGAGCGGGGGGGCCACAAGAGCAGTTCTTC
-	TRBV5-1	TRBD1	TRBJ2-7	CASSGGTGAGTYEQYF	TGCGCCAGCAGCGGAGGGACAGGGGCCGGTACCTACGAGCAGTACTTC
-	TRBV14	TRBD2	TRBJ2-1	CASSQLSWASGHSYNEQFF	TGTGCCAGCAGCCAATTAAGTTGGGCTAGCGGGCACTCCTACAATGAGCAGTTCTTC
-	TRBV27	-	TRBJ1-5	CASSSLGLASNQPQHF	TGTGCCAGCAGTTCCCTTGGACTGGCTAGCAATCAGCCCCAGCATTTT
-	TRBV29-1	-	TRBJ1-2	CSVEGSAGSGGYTF	TGCAGCGTTGAAGGATCTGCAGGGAGCGGTGGCTACACCTTC
-	TRBV6-1	TRBD2	TRBJ2-3	CASSEAGLAGADTQYF	TGTGCCAGCAGTGAAGCGGGACTAGCGGGGGCAGATACGCAGTATTTT
-	TRBV4-3	TRBD1	TRBJ1-1	CASSHGTGGVEGNTEAFF	TGCGCCAGCAGCCATGGGACAGGGGGTGTCGAGGGGAACACTGAAGCTTTCTTT
-	TRBV11-2	-	TRBJ2-1	CASLGWDDEQFF	TGTGCCAGCTTGGGATGGGACGATGAGCAGTTCTTC
once	TRBV7-9	-	TRBJ2-1	CASSYYPGQTYNEQFF	TGTGCCAGCAGCTACTACCCGGGACAAACCTACAATGAGCAGTTCTTC
-	TRBV4-3	TRBD2	TRBJ2-7	CASSQGAGASYEQYF	TGCGCCAGCAGCCAAGGAGCGGGGGCCTCCTACGAGCAGTACTTC
-	TRBV27	TRBD1	TRBJ1-2	CASSGQGLHYGYTF	TGTGCCAGCAGTGGACAGGGGCTACACTATGGCTACACCTTC
-	TRBV6-5	-	TRBJ1-1	CASSYSWGQRGTEAFF	TGTGCCAGCAGTTACTCCTGGGGACAAAGGGGCACTGAAGCTTTCTTT
-	TRBV4-1	-	TRBJ1-1	CASSQVGAGTEAFF	TGCGCCAGCAGCCAAGTGGGAGCTGGCACTGAAGCTTTCTTT
-	TRBV7-6	-	TRBJ1-1	CAASAGMNTEAFF	TGTGCCGCCTCGGCGGGGATGAACACTGAAGCTTTCTTT
-	TRBV6-1	-	TRBJ1-5	CASSEARAGAFANSNQPQHF	TGTGCCAGCAGTGAAGCGCGGGCAGGGGCGTTCGCGAATAGCAATCAGCCCCAGCATTTT
once	TRBV4-1	TRBD2	TRBJ2-3	CASSQESGVVTDTQYF	TGCGCCAGCAGCCAAGAAAGCGGGGTGGTGACAGATACGCAGTATTTT
once	TRBV7-6	-	TRBJ2-2	CASSFGEGTGELFF	TGTGCCAGCAGCTTCGGAGAGGGCACCGGGGAGCTGTTTTTT
-	TRBV4-1	-	TRBJ2-3	CASSPFQGSTDTQYF	TGCGCCAGCAGCCCTTTTCAGGGGAGCACAGATACGCAGTATTTT
-	TRBV6-1	-	TRBJ2-7	CASRKGSYEQYF	TGTGCCAGCAGGAAGGGGTCTTACGAGCAGTACTTC